This entry lists 28 T cell receptor beta chains sequenced from one sample in a study of cytomegalovirus exposure and HLA in healthy donors. The study ran its PCR with 60 Vbeta and 13 Jbeta primers. TCRdb's table, derived via immunoSEQ multiplex PCR, lists solely in-frame clones and lacks some. The sample includes around 140,000 clones. The sequencing sample was made of PBMCs. The origin of the receptors is a male donor in good health and CMV-seronegative.

CDR3 sequence reads: CASSEREVQPQHF. The CDR3 DNA follows: TGTGCCAGCAGTGAAAGAGAGGTTCAGCCCCAGCATTTT. The chain is built from TRBV6-1 and TRBJ1-5, with D unclear. CDR3 length: 13 residues. V was cut by 2 bases and J by 6 bases, with 8 bases left in between. The germline CDR1 and CDR2 sequences are MNHNS and SASEGT.

The chain links TRBV5-5 to TRBJ2-1; 11 bases are shared with TRBD2. With V trimmed by 5 bases and J by 7 bases, 8 bases remained unmatched. CDR3 length: 15 amino acids. CDR1 is SGHKS and CDR2 is YYEKEE in the germline V gene (reference sequence). The DNA of the CDR3 is TGTGCCAGCAGTTTCCTGACTAGCGGGGTTAATGAGCAGTTCTTC. Residues: CASSFLTSGVNEQFF.

The gene calls are TRBV21-1 and TRBJ2-3; no check of the table's D call, TRBD2, against the DNA was made. TRBV21-1 is designated a pseudogene. The CDR3 runs to 16 residues. CDR3 loop: CASSKVTSGRADTQYF. CDR3 bases: TGTGCCAGCAGCAAAGTCACCAGCGGGAGAGCAGATACGCAGTATTTT.

V usage is TRBV18 and J usage is TRBJ1-3; D is unresolved. The germline gives CDR1 KGHSH, CDR2 LQKENI. This CDR3 spans 13 amino acids. V was trimmed by 5 bases and J by 0 bases, leaving 5 bases between them. As DNA, the CDR3 is TGTGCCAGCTCAGAGAACTCTGGAAACACCATATATTTT. It is translated as CASSENSGNTIYF.

V is TRBV18 and J is TRBJ2-7; 8 bases fit TRBD1. V lost 6 bases to trimming and J lost 5 bases; unmatched junction nucleotides: 12. Germline assignment: CDR1 KGHSH and CDR2 LQKENI. The length of the CDR3 is 15 residues. CDR3 protein: CASSRGTGPGNEQYF. CDR3 DNA: TGTGCCAGCTCGAGAGGGACAGGACCCGGGAACGAGCAGTACTTC.

The CDR3 nucleotides read TGTGCCAGCAGTTTAGCCGACAGACCGAACTATGGCTACACCTTC. The encoded protein is CASSLADRPNYGYTF. The chain links TRBV28 to TRBJ1-2; weak D call: TRBD1 (5 bases). The CDR3 has 15 residues. V was trimmed by 2 bases and J by 2 bases, leaving 12 bases between them. Germline loops: CDR1 MDHEN, CDR2 SYDVKM.

The chain couples TRBV28 to TRBJ1-1, with TRBD1 as a possible D gene (5 bases). Germline V gives CDR1 MDHEN, CDR2 SYDVKM. V was pared by 6 bases and J by 0 bases, with 11 bases between. The CDR3 is 14 residues long. The CDR3 protein is CASSPTGMNTEAFF. The CDR3 region has the DNA TGTGCCAGCAGCCCAACAGGAATGAACACTGAAGCTTTCTTT.

The chain uses TRBV6-5 and TRBJ1-1, with D maybe TRBD1 (6 bases). The germline V gene encodes CDR1 MNHEY and CDR2 SVGAGI. V dropped 10 bases and J dropped 2 bases, with 14 bases sitting between them. There are 13 residues in the CDR3. CDR3 nucleotides: TGTGCCATCAGGGACACTGCTAACACTGAAGCTTTCTTT. Translated: CAIRDTANTEAFF.

This rearrangement joins TRBV5-4 to TRBJ2-7; 8 bases are a match to TRBD2. Germline assignment: CDR1 SGHNT and CDR2 YYREEE (reference sequence). The V segment lost 0 bases and the J segment 3 bases; nucleotides outside the gene matches: 5. The CDR3 runs to 15 residues. The CDR3 bases are TGTGCCAGCAGCTTGGGGTTAGCGGGGAACTACGAGCAGTACTTC. Protein sequence: CASSLGLAGNYEQYF.

V usage is TRBV27 and J usage is TRBJ2-7, with 9 bases aligning to TRBD1. V trimming: 3 bases; J trimming: 9 bases; junction bases outside the gene matches: 6. Germline V CDR1 and CDR2: MNHEY, SMNVEV (reference sequence). CDR3 size: 13 residues. The DNA of the CDR3 is TGTGCCAGCAGTTTGCGGACAGGGGAGGGGCAGTACTTC. Amino acids: CASSLRTGEGQYF.

V usage is TRBV27 and J usage is TRBJ2-1, with TRBD2 identical over 11 bases. This CDR3 is built from 16 residues. Losses at the gene ends were 5 bases for V and 8 bases for J; bases not matched to a gene: 11. Germline lookup yields CDR1 MNHEY and CDR2 SMNVEV (reference sequence). In DNA form, the CDR3 reads TGTGCCAGCAGTCTTCGGGGTAGCGGGAGGGGTGATGAGCAGTTCTTC. This sequence encodes CASSLRGSGRGDEQFF.

This chain links TRBV29-1 with TRBJ2-7; TRBD1 is a possible D gene (8 bases). This CDR3 has 14 amino acids. Germline CDR1 is SQVTM and CDR2 is ANQGSEA. With 2 bases removed from V and 7 bases from J, the gap between germline ends came to 18 bases. The DNA of the CDR3 is TGCAGCGTTGAACTGGACAGGGAGGGGGGGGAGCAGTACTTC. Translation gives CSVELDREGGEQYF.

The chain couples TRBV6-1 to TRBJ2-3; 7 bases are a match to TRBD1. The CDR3 sequence is 15 residues long. Trimming cost V 2 bases and J 3 bases; bases outside gene matches: 5. The germline gives CDR1 MNHNS, CDR2 SASEGT. The CDR3 sequence is CASSEQGTVTDTQYF. The CDR3 nucleotides read TGTGCCAGCAGTGAACAGGGGACAGTGACAGATACGCAGTATTTT.

The chain carries TRBV19 and TRBJ2-7, with D hard to call. Looked up from germline, CDR1 is LNHDA and CDR2 is SQIVND (reference sequence). The CDR3 is 13 amino acids. Deletions cut 6 bases from V and 2 bases from J, with 11 bases between. Here the CDR3 reads CASSIVGAYEQYF. DNA of the CDR3: TGTGCCAGTAGCATCGTAGGAGCCTACGAGCAGTACTTC.

J is TRBJ2-7 and V is TRBV7-3; D possibly corresponds to TRBD1 (6 bases). Per germline, CDR1 SGHTA and CDR2 FQGTGA. The CDR3 covers 14 residues. V was pared by 5 bases and J by 2 bases, with 13 bases between. Written as DNA, the CDR3 is TGTGCCAGCAGCCCTTCGGACAGACCCTACGAGCAGTACTTC. Translation gives CASSPSDRPYEQYF.

This chain connects TRBV7-8 to TRBJ2-3, with 7 bases that match TRBD2. V lost 6 bases to trimming and J lost 7 bases; unmatched junction nucleotides: 16. In germline, CDR1 is SGHVS, CDR2 FQNEAQ. This CDR3 spans 16 amino acids. CDR3 sequence reads: CASRPISAGIAYTQYF. The CDR3 DNA sequence: TGTGCCAGCAGACCAATCTCAGCGGGGATCGCGTATACGCAGTATTTT.

V gene TRBV30 combines with J gene TRBJ1-1; weak D call: TRBD1 (5 bases). The germline V and J ends were trimmed by 6 bases and 5 bases, with 16 bases remaining between them. This CDR3 contains 13 residues. Germline lookup yields CDR1 GTSNPN and CDR2 SVGIG (reference sequence). The CDR3 protein is CACISRAQTEAFF. As DNA, the CDR3 is TGTGCCTGTATCAGCAGGGCCCAAACTGAAGCTTTCTTT.

The V and J genes are TRBV2 and TRBJ1-3; D unresolved. The ends were cut back, 3 bases at V and 2 bases at J, with 11 bases in the middle. CDR3 size: 15 residues. Germline V CDR1 and CDR2: SNHLY, FYNNEI. CDR3 in amino acids: CASSETRSPGNTIYF. CDR3 nucleotide sequence: TGTGCCAGCAGTGAGACGAGGTCCCCTGGAAACACCATATATTTT. The full variable domain, completed using reference TRBV2 and TRBJ1-3, is EPEVTQTPSHQVTQMGQEVILRCVPISNHLYFYWYRQILGQKVEFLVSFYNNEISEKSEIFDDQFSVERPDGSNFTLKIRSTKLEDSAMYFCASSETRSPGNTIYFGEGSWLTVV.

The rearrangement joins TRBV5-4 to TRBJ2-7, with unresolved D. The germline V gene has CDR1 SGHNT and CDR2 YYREEE (reference sequence). CDR3 length equals 13 residues. Trimming left V 2 bases short and J 2 bases short, with 8 bases between. The CDR3 DNA reads TGTGCCAGCAGCTTCCCAGGAACCTACGAGCAGTACTTC. Translation: CASSFPGTYEQYF.

The chain joins TRBV19 to TRBJ1-1; D is uncertain. The CDR3 runs 15 residues. Trimming left V 0 bases short and J 8 bases short, with 16 bases between. Germline assignment: CDR1 LNHDA and CDR2 SQIVND (reference sequence). DNA for the CDR3: TGTGCCAGTAGTATAGAGGCGGGCTTTCGGCGGGAAGCTTTCTTT. This translates into CASSIEAGFRREAFF.

The chain joins TRBV18 to TRBJ1-1; 7 bases line up with TRBD1. CDR1 is KGHSH and CDR2 is LQKENI in the germline V gene. The trim removed 3 bases at V and 5 bases at J, leaving 9 bases unmatched. There are 15 residues in the CDR3. CDR3 sequence (DNA): TGTGCCAGCTCACCGTCAGGGGGAATAGGAACTGAAGCTTTCTTT. Translating it yields CASSPSGGIGTEAFF.

The gene calls are TRBV6-5 and TRBJ1-4; D gene ambiguous. V was trimmed by 8 bases and J by 10 bases, leaving 17 bases between them. The germline V gene encodes CDR1 MNHEY and CDR2 SVGAGI. The CDR3 has 13 amino acids. CDR3 sequence: CASAAQPEGKLFF. DNA of the CDR3: TGTGCCAGCGCCGCCCAGCCTGAGGGAAAACTGTTTTTT.

V gene TRBV7-8 combines with J gene TRBJ1-5, with 7 bases identical to TRBD1. The length of the CDR3 is 15 residues. V was pared by 1 base and J by 2 bases, with 2 bases of the junction left unmatched. Germline CDR1 SGHVS, CDR2 FQNEAQ. CDR3: CASSLEGGGNQPQHF. The CDR3 bases are TGTGCCAGCAGCTTAGAAGGGGGCGGCAATCAGCCCCAGCATTTT.

The chain combines TRBV5-4 with TRBJ1-1, with D unclear. Between the trimmed V and J ends, which lost 4 bases and 3 bases, there was a span of 16 bases. The CDR3 is 15 amino acids. The germline V gene encodes CDR1 SGHNT and CDR2 YYREEE (reference sequence). CDR3 in amino acids: CASSRPGKWDTEAFF. In DNA form, the CDR3 reads TGTGCCAGCAGCCGACCCGGGAAGTGGGACACTGAAGCTTTCTTT.

The rearrangement joins TRBV20-1 to TRBJ1-2; no clear D. The germline V gene has CDR1 DFQATT and CDR2 SNEGSKA (reference sequence). Trimming removed 6 bases from V and 7 bases from J, with 12 bases in between. The CDR3 is made up of 11 amino acids. DNA of the CDR3: TGCAGTGCCGACCGCGGTAGTGGCTACACCTTC. Protein sequence: CSADRGSGYTF.

This sequence joins TRBV11-2 and TRBJ1-1; tentative D call: TRBD1 (6 bases). This CDR3 comprises 13 residues. The V end was cut by 0 bases, the J end by 5 bases, with 7 bases between. Germline lookup yields CDR1 SGHAT and CDR2 FQNNGV. The CDR3 loop is CASSLDRGTEAFF. The CDR3 DNA is TGTGCCAGCAGCTTAGACAGGGGAACTGAAGCTTTCTTT.

The chain uses TRBV30 and TRBJ2-1, with 14 positions matching TRBD2. V lost 5 bases to trimming and J lost 7 bases; unmatched junction nucleotides: 4. This CDR3 has 14 amino acids. Germline CDR1 GTSNPN, CDR2 SVGIG (reference sequence). DNA of the CDR3: TGTGCCTGGGCCCGGACTAGCGGGAGGAATGAGCAGTTCTTC. It encodes CAWARTSGRNEQFF.

The chain is built from TRBV6-5 and TRBJ2-2; TRBD1 matches 7 bases. Germline assignment: CDR1 MNHEY and CDR2 SVGAGI. This CDR3 spans 15 amino acids. V dropped 6 bases and J dropped 5; count of bases not matched to a gene: 9. CDR3 nucleotide sequence: TGTGCCAGCAGAAGACAGGGAACGAGAACCGGGGAGCTGTTTTTT. Translation gives CASRRQGTRTGELFF.